This TCR beta chain was recorded in a study of T cell responses to AZD1222 COVID-19 vaccine. General observations from the study: There were repertoire samples only from the period after the peak T cell response. Only six individuals given AZD1222 were seropositive at baseline.

To note about this clone: What it binds is not known.

Here immunoSEQ multiplex PCR was the method, and the copy in TCRdb shows in-frame clones only, minus some. The sample includes roughly 130,000 clones, approximately 90% seen only once; the top ten take approximately 1.5%. Trimming took 1 base from V and 5 from J, leaving 12 bases between them. This CDR3 region has 14 residues. Germline lookup yields CDR1 SGHTS and CDR2 YDEGEE. J is TRBJ2-5 and V is TRBV5-8; TRBD1 is a possible D gene (6 bases). The sample here was peripheral blood, taken on day 0 of AZD1222 vaccination. This receptor was taken from an adult in good health. The CDR3 protein is CASSLYRAYETQYF. CDR3 bases: TGTGCCAGCAGCTTGTACAGGGCCTATGAGACCCAGTACTTC.